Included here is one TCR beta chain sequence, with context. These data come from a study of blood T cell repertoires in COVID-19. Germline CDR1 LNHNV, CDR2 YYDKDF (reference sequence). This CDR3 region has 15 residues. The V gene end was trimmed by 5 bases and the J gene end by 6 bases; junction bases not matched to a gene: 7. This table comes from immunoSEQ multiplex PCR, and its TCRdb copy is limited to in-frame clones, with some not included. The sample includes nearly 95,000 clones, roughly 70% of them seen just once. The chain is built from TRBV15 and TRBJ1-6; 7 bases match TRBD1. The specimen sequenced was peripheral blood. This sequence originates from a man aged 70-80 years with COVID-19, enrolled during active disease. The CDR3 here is CATSVETGINSPLHF. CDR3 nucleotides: TGTGCCACCAGCGTGGAGACAGGGATTAATTCACCCCTCCACTTT.